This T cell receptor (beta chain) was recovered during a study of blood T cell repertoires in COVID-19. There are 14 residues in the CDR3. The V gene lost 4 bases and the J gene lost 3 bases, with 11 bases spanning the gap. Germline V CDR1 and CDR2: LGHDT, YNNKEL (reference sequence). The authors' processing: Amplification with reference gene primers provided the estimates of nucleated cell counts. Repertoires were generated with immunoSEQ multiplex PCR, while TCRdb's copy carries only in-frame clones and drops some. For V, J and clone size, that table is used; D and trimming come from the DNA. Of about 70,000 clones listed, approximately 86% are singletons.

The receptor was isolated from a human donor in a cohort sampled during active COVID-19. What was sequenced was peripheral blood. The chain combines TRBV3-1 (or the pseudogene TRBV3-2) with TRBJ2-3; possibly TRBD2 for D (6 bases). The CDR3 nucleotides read TGTGCCAGCAGCCTCGGGCTAGCGACAGATACGCAGTATTTT. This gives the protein CASSLGLATDTQYF.